The rows below give T cell receptor beta chains drawn from one sample of a study of blood T cells in healthy people across ages. One entry per CDR3 protein, called by TCRdb with MiXCR from the 5' RACE reads. This sample has 1.5 million to 2 million distinct CDR3 sequences; approximately 28% occur once, and the top ten carry 7.7%. Sequenced input: blood. The receptors were gathered from a woman aged 30 to 39 in good health. CDR3s include the opening cysteine and the closing phenylalanine or tryptophan. D genes are given only for firm matches. Some rows have no size entry. The others give once, few or many, or a class for an expanded clone.

d_gene,j_gene,v_gene,abundance,CDR3aa,CDR3nt
-,TRBJ2-7,TRBV5-1,-,CASSWEDTYYEQYF,TGCGCCAGCAGCTGGGAGGACACCTACTACGAGCAGTACTTC
-,TRBJ1-2,TRBV4-3,-,CASSQQQGEYGYTF,TGCGCCAGCAGCCAACAGCAGGGTGAATATGGCTACACCTTC
-,TRBJ2-1,TRBV18,-,CASSFFAGQDNEQFF,TGTGCCAGCTCGTTCTTTGCTGGGCAAGACAATGAGCAGTTCTTC
TRBD2,TRBJ2-4,TRBV5-5,few,CASSPDRGGENIQYF,TGTGCCAGCAGCCCCGACCGGGGGGGAGAGAACATTCAGTACTTC
TRBD1,TRBJ2-7,TRBV5-4,many,CASTRRDRGSYEQYF,TGTGCCAGCACAAGAAGGGACAGAGGCTCCTACGAGCAGTACTTC
-,TRBJ2-3,TRBV29-1,few,CSPQDLANTQYF,TGCAGCCCCCAGGACTTGGCGAATACGCAGTATTTT
TRBD2,TRBJ2-7,TRBV20-1,few,CSARGGGRDEQYF,TGCAGTGCTAGAGGGGGGGGGAGGGACGAGCAGTACTTC
-,TRBJ1-5,TRBV10-3,few,CAISPGSLFNQPQHF,TGTGCCATCAGCCCCGGGAGCTTGTTCAATCAGCCCCAGCATTTT
TRBD2,TRBJ2-1,TRBV3-1,once,CASSQDVGREKGNEQFF,TGTGCCAGCAGCCAAGATGTAGGGCGGGAGAAGGGCAATGAGCAGTTCTTC
-,TRBJ1-1,TRBV14,-,CASSQDPWGVMNTEAFF,TGTGCCAGCAGCCAAGACCCATGGGGGGTTATGAACACTGAAGCTTTCTTT
-,TRBJ2-3,TRBV5-1,-,CASSLEGPRGDTQYF,TGCGCCAGCAGCTTGGAGGGGCCCCGGGGAGATACGCAGTATTTT
TRBD2,TRBJ2-3,TRBV28,-,CASSLSPGLAGGTDTQYF,TGTGCCAGCAGTTTGTCCCCGGGACTAGCGGGGGGCACAGATACGCAGTATTTT
-,TRBJ2-2,TRBV28,-,CASSLVRYGGTGELFF,TGTGCCAGCAGTTTGGTCCGATACGGGGGTACCGGGGAGCTGTTTTTT
-,TRBJ1-2,TRBV5-5,few,CASSPAALKNGGYGYTF,TGTGCCAGCAGCCCCGCGGCTTTGAAGAACGGGGGCTATGGCTACACCTTC
TRBD2,TRBJ2-1,TRBV5-1,many,CASSRTSGDNEQFF,TGTGCCAGCAGCCGAACTAGCGGCGACAATGAGCAGTTCTTC
TRBD1,TRBJ1-1,TRBV9,-,CASSKQGTGNTEAFF,TGTGCCAGCAGCAAGCAGGGGACAGGGAACACTGAAGCTTTCTTT
-,TRBJ1-2,TRBV6-6,-,CASRPSLTEGYTF,TGTGCCAGCAGACCCTCCCTGACGGAAGGCTACACCTTC
TRBD1,TRBJ2-1,TRBV5-5,-,CASSSMGTGVTYNEQFF,TGTGCCAGCAGCTCAATGGGGACAGGGGTCACCTACAATGAGCAGTTCTTC
-,TRBJ2-1,TRBV7-9,-,CASSLTGPPEQFF,TGTGCCAGCAGCTTGACGGGACCCCCGGAGCAGTTCTTC
TRBD1,TRBJ1-2,TRBV12-3/TRBV12-4,many,CASRTGDYGYTF,TGTGCCAGCAGGACAGGGGACTATGGCTACACCTTC
TRBD2,TRBJ2-7,TRBV5-1,-,CASSSFGGGLEQYF,TGCGCCAGCAGCTCGTTCGGGGGAGGGCTCGAGCAGTACTTC
-,TRBJ2-1,TRBV7-9,once,CASYADNNEQFF,TGTGCCAGCTACGCAGACAACAATGAGCAGTTCTTC
-,TRBJ1-2,TRBV3-1,few,CASSQETIYGYTF,TGTGCCAGCAGCCAAGAGACCATCTATGGCTACACCTTC
TRBD1,TRBJ1-5,TRBV20-1,few,CSASVGQGFNQPQHF,TGCAGTGCTAGTGTCGGACAGGGGTTTAATCAGCCCCAGCATTTT
-,TRBJ2-4,TRBV11-3,-,CACSLDRRLAKNIQYF,TGTGCCTGCAGCTTAGATCGGCGGTTAGCCAAAAACATTCAGTACTTC
TRBD2,TRBJ2-3,TRBV5-5,-,CASSFSGGRAGDTQYF,TGTGCCAGCAGTTTTTCGGGCGGGAGGGCCGGAGATACGCAGTATTTT
-,TRBJ2-3,TRBV7-2,-,CASSTSITDTQYF,TGTGCCAGCAGCACATCAATTACAGATACGCAGTATTTT
-,TRBJ1-5,TRBV7-8,many,CASSLEGVGSRQPQHF,TGTGCCAGCAGCTTAGAGGGGGTGGGCAGTCGACAGCCCCAGCATTTT
-,TRBJ2-7,TRBV6-5,many,CASSSSGRVRHEQYF,TGTGCCAGCAGTTCATCAGGGCGGGTCCGCCACGAGCAGTACTTC
-,TRBJ2-2,TRBV9,-,CASSAQNTGELFF,TGTGCCAGCAGCGCCCAAAACACCGGGGAGCTGTTTTTT
TRBD1,TRBJ2-5,TRBV5-1,-,CASRPDRGLLNEQYF,TGCGCCAGCAGACCGGACAGGGGGCTGCTCAATGAGCAGTACTTC
-,TRBJ2-3,TRBV5-1,-,CASSPQGGTTDTQYF,TGCGCCAGCAGCCCACAGGGCGGGACCACAGATACGCAGTATTTT
-,TRBJ2-3,TRBV5-1,many,CASSSDLVQYF,TGCGCCAGCAGCTCGGATCTAGTGCAGTATTTT
-,TRBJ2-3,TRBV27,-,CASSFGVSDTQYF,TGTGCCAGCAGTTTTGGGGTTTCAGATACGCAGTATTTT
-,TRBJ2-5,TRBV20-1,few,CSARDQGTHQETQYF,TGCAGTGCTAGAGATCAGGGAACCCACCAAGAGACCCAGTACTTC
-,TRBJ2-7,TRBV2,many,CASSAVGGLNEQYF,TGTGCCAGCAGCGCAGTGGGGGGCCTGAACGAGCAGTACTTC
-,TRBJ2-1,TRBV4-3,-,CASSQDIGNEQFF,TGCGCCAGCAGCCAAGATATCGGCAATGAGCAGTTCTTC
-,TRBJ2-6,TRBV6-5,-,CASSWAGSGSGRGANVRTF,TGTGCCAGCAGTTGGGCTGGTAGCGGTTCGGGGCGAGGGGCCAACGTCCGGACTTTC
TRBD1,TRBJ2-1,TRBV9,-,CASSVGEGGQGTYNEQFF,TGTGCCAGCAGCGTAGGGGAAGGGGGACAGGGGACCTACAATGAGCAGTTCTTC
TRBD2,TRBJ2-7,TRBV4-3,many,CASSQDSSGRAYEQYF,TGCGCCAGCAGCCAAGATTCCAGCGGGAGGGCCTACGAGCAGTACTTC
-,TRBJ2-1,TRBV7-2,-,CASSLDLGDLRF,TGTGCCAGCAGCTTAGACCTGGGGGACTTACGCTTC
-,TRBJ2-1,TRBV20-1,many,CSARDPEGYNEQFF,TGCAGTGCTAGAGATCCTGAAGGGTACAATGAGCAGTTCTTC
-,TRBJ1-1,TRBV5-6,-,CASSLWSGRGEAFF,TGTGCCAGCAGCTTGTGGTCCGGTAGGGGGGAAGCTTTCTTT
TRBD1,TRBJ2-5,TRBV29-1,many,CSANQGAQETQYF,TGCAGCGCAAACCAGGGGGCACAAGAGACCCAGTACTTC
-,TRBJ2-5,TRBV7-2,few,CASSLANERETQYF,TGTGCCAGCAGCTTAGCAAATGAAAGGGAAACCCAGTACTTC